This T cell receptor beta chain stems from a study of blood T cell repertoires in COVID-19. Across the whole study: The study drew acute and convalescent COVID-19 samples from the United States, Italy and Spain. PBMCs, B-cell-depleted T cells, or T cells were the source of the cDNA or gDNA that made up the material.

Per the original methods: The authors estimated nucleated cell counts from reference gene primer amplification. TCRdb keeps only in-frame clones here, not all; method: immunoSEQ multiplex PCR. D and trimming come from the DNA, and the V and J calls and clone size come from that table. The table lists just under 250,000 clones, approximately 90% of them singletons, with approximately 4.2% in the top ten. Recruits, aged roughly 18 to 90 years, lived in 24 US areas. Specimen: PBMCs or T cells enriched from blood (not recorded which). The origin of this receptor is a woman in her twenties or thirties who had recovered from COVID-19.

DNA for the CDR3: TGTGCCAGCAGCTTATTAGGCGGGGGGCGCATAAACGGCTACACCTTC. It translates to CASSLLGGGRINGYTF. This chain joins TRBV7-9 and TRBJ1-2, with D possibly TRBD1 on 6 matching bases. The CDR3 contains 16 residues. V was trimmed by 2 bases and J by 8 bases, leaving 21 bases between them. The germline V gene has CDR1 SEHNR and CDR2 FQNEAQ (reference sequence).